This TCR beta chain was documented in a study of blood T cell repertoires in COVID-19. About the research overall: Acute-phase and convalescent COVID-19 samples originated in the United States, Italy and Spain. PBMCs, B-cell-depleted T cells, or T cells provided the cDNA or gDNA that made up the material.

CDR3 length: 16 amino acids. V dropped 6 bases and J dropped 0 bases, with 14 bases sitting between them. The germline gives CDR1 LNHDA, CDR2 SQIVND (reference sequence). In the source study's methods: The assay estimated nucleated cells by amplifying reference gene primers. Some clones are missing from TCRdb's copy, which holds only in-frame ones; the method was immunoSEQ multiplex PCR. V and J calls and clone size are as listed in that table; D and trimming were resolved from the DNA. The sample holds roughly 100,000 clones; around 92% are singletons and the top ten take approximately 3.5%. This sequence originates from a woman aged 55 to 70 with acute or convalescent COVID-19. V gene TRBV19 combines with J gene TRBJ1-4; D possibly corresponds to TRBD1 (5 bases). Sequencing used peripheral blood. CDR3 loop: CASRIGRGATNEKLFF. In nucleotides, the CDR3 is TGTGCCAGTAGAATCGGGAGGGGAGCAACTAATGAAAAACTGTTTTTT. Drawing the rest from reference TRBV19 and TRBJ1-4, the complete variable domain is DGGITQSPKYLFRKEGQNVTLSCEQNLNHDAMYWYRQDPGQGLRLIYYSQIVNDFQKGDIAEGYSVSREKKESFPLTVTSAQKNPTAFYLCASRIGRGATNEKLFFGSGTQLSVL.